Included here is one TCR beta chain sequence, with context. Its target is not known. TCRdb's copy holds only in-frame clones and misses some; the assay was immunoSEQ multiplex PCR. The data show more than 2 million clones, 85% to 95% seen once. The sample belongs to a study of shared clonotypes between healthy human individuals. Study in general: Each donor's CD8 memory used one plate, CD8 naive two, each CD4 subset three.

The study's findings and limits: In contrast to clonotypes shared by all four donors, non-shared clonotypes had lower generation probabilities.

V lost 1 base and J 6 bases, leaving 16 bases between the germline ends. Germline assignment: CDR1 SEHNR and CDR2 FQNEAQ (reference sequence). The CDR3 totals 15 residues. The receptor's source is a man aged 18-30 years in good health. The sequenced sample consisted of naive CD4+ T cells sorted from blood. Subset noted: CD45RA+ positively selected. The chain carries TRBV7-9 and TRBJ2-7; D might be TRBD2 (6 bases). The CDR3 DNA follows: TGTGCCAGCAGCTTAGTGGAGGGGATACTTTTCGAGCAGTACTTC. This translates into CASSLVEGILFEQYF.